This T cell receptor beta chain was captured in a study of monozygotic twins with inflammatory bowel disease. The V gene's germline CDR1 is SGHRS and CDR2 YFSETQ. The CDR3 length is 13 residues. TCRdb reanalyzed the 5' RACE reads, giving one entry per CDR3 protein sequence and no DNA. Its listing shows roughly 150,000 distinct CDR3 sequences. The clonotype comes from a human donor with ulcerative colitis or Crohn's disease, or a healthy co-twin of an affected twin (not recorded which). The material sequenced was blood. The genes are TRBV5-1 and TRBJ2-7; there is no DNA to check the TCRdb D call of TRBD1. CDR3 loop: CASRVSPTYEQYF.